What follows are 8 T cell receptor beta chains derived from one specimen sequenced in a study of Graves' ophthalmopathy and Graves' hyperthyroidism (dated by TCRdb to 2017 to 2018). Sequencing instrument: Illumina HiSeq 2000. For repertoire sequencing, TCR beta CDR3 regions were amplified from RNA transcripts. The first round of RT-PCR was done with HTBI primers and the Qiagen OneStep RT-PCR kit, and was followed by a second round of multiplex PCR, then size selection and purification. TCRdb applied fastp at Q25 and MiXCR to the public reads, then kept only in-frame beta chains. Rows matching on CDR3 protein sequence are summarized as one entry with the most common DNA and genes. Recorded for this sample are some 150,000 distinct CDR3 sequences; around 40% of them occurred a single time. The ten largest clones represent 8% to 9.5% of the sample. Sequencing was carried out using peripheral blood. Receptors originate from a man aged 25-45 years with Graves' ophthalmopathy. Donor details come from another sample of the same person, matched by shared clones.

This clonotype showed up many times. The DNA of the CDR3 is TGTGCCACCAGTGACACGGGACTAGCGGGAGTTAACACCGGGGAGCTGTTTTTT. Protein sequence: CATSDTGLAGVNTGELFF. This chain connects TRBV24-1 to TRBJ2-2; TRBD2 matches 14 bases. Unmatched junction bases numbered 5, after V lost 4 bases and J lost 2 bases. This CDR3 is 18 amino acids long. Germline lookup yields CDR1 KGHDR and CDR2 SFDVKD.

V is TRBV25-1 and J is TRBJ2-7, with 9 bases that match TRBD1. Per germline, CDR1 MGHDK and CDR2 SYGVNS. The CDR3 has 14 amino acids. Trimming at V came to 2 bases and at J to 5 bases, leaving 4 bases not matched to a gene. For the CDR3, the DNA is TGTGCCAGCAGTGAACCGGGACAGGGCCACGAGCAGTACTTC. Amino acids: CASSEPGQGHEQYF.

The sample holds a few counts of this clonotype. The chain couples TRBV4-3 to TRBJ1-1; the match to TRBD1 covers 8 bases. The CDR3 is 14 amino acids. Germline CDR1 reads LGHNA; CDR2 reads YSLEER. J gave up 3 bases and V 2 bases, and 2 bases lay outside the gene matches. This CDR3 reads CASSQIQGDTEAFF. The CDR3 DNA sequence: TGCGCCAGCAGCCAAATACAGGGGGACACTGAAGCTTTCTTT.

This clonotype was observed many times. The rearrangement uses TRBV13 and TRBJ2-7; 11 nucleotides align to TRBD1. The length of the CDR3 is 15 residues. In germline, CDR1 is PRHDT, CDR2 FYEKMQ (reference sequence). Trimming removed 5 bases from V and 6 bases from J; junction bases left unmatched: 9. As DNA, the CDR3 is TGTGCCAGCAGCCTGTACGGACAGGGGGCGGGCGAGCAGTACTTC. Residues: CASSLYGQGAGEQYF.

A few counts support this clonotype. The chain links TRBV6-2 or TRBV6-3 to TRBJ2-7; no clear D. CDR1 is MNHEY, CDR2 SVGEGT, per germline. Trimming removed 5 bases from V and 0 bases from J, with 11 bases in between. CDR3 size: 14 residues. CDR3 in amino acids: CASSDPEPSYEQYF. CDR3 sequence (DNA): TGTGCCAGCAGTGACCCAGAACCCTCCTACGAGCAGTACTTC.

The chain employs TRBV6-5 and TRBJ1-6, with 8 bases matching TRBD1. The CDR3 has 14 amino acids. The junction had 2 bases not matched to a gene; V was cut back by 4 bases and J by 6 bases. From germline, CDR1 is MNHEY and CDR2 SVGAGI. CDR3 residues: CASSSTGANSPLHF. The CDR3 DNA sequence: TGTGCCAGCAGTTCGACAGGGGCTAATTCACCCCTCCACTTT.

This clonotype was seen once. The chain has TRBV6-1 and TRBJ1-2, with D perhaps matching TRBD1 (5 bases). The germline CDR1 and CDR2 sequences are MNHNS and SASEGT. This CDR3 is built from 13 residues. Deletions cut 6 bases from V and 5 bases from J, with 13 bases between. The chain's CDR3 is CASRPGTRYGYTF. As DNA, the CDR3 is TGTGCCAGCAGACCCGGGACTCGGTATGGCTACACCTTC.

This clonotype showed up many times. The chain uses TRBV18 and TRBJ2-7; D is possibly TRBD1 (6 bases). This CDR3 spans 14 amino acids. From germline, CDR1 is KGHSH and CDR2 LQKENI. The germline V and J ends were trimmed by 4 bases and 2 bases, with 12 bases remaining between them. The CDR3 protein is CASSHTGFPYEQYF. The CDR3 coding sequence is TGTGCCAGCTCACATACAGGGTTTCCCTACGAGCAGTACTTC.